This T cell receptor beta chain was captured in a study of spatial heterogeneity in lung cancer. Stated time point: sample taken at primary tumor resection. There were 72 donors, all of them untreated patients with early-stage non-small cell lung cancer. The input material, whole RNA from tumor, nontumor lung or frozen PBMC, was sequenced unsorted. TCRdb fed the 5' RACE reads into MiXCR, producing one record per CDR3 protein. The sample has around 100,000 distinct CDR3 sequences; nearly 4.5% are singletons. V lost 3 bases, J lost 1 base, and 7 bases stayed unmatched. This CDR3 is built from 17 residues. Germline loops: CDR1 SGHTA, CDR2 FQGTGA. Broader study findings: Coverage estimated for tumor T cells reached 5.5% to 8.5% for alpha chains and roughly 13% for beta chains. How many expanded intratumoral alpha and beta TCRs were present tracked the tumor mutation count, which was a count of nonsynonymous mutations.

This clonotype showed up many times. The antigen is unknown. The sequences come from lung tumor tissue, collected at surgery. The V call is TRBV7-3, the J call TRBJ1-5; 9 bases map to TRBD1. This sequence was found in a male donor with early-stage non-small cell lung cancer. The CDR3 DNA reads TGTGCCAGCAGCTTCAACAGGGGGCAAGGGAGCAATCAGCCCCAGCATTTT. This codes for CASSFNRGQGSNQPQHF.